The rows below give T cell receptor beta chains drawn from one sample of a study of blood T cell repertoires in COVID-19. Repertoires were generated with immunoSEQ multiplex PCR, while TCRdb's copy carries only in-frame clones and drops some. The repertoire holds roughly 43,000 clones, with roughly four fifths as singletons. The sample was peripheral blood. All receptors come from a woman aged 55-69 years with acute or convalescent COVID-19. The CDR3 runs from the conserved cysteine through the conserved F or W. Fields, in order: J gene, V gene, CDR3 protein.

J gene: TRBJ1-5
V gene: TRBV9
CDR3 protein: CASSATGGGNQPQHF

J gene: TRBJ1-2
V gene: TRBV28
CDR3 protein: CASSTGFYGYTF

J gene: TRBJ1-1
V gene: TRBV7-6
CDR3 protein: CASSLVIARNTEAFF

J gene: TRBJ2-3
V gene: TRBV7-9
CDR3 protein: CASSSDRNTDTQYF

J gene: TRBJ1-5
V gene: TRBV5-1
CDR3 protein: CASSPGQGKQPQHF

J gene: TRBJ2-3
V gene: TRBV18
CDR3 protein: CASSRRGTDTQYF

J gene: TRBJ2-3
V gene: TRBV6-2/TRBV6-3
CDR3 protein: CASSREVGTDTQYF

J gene: TRBJ2-1
V gene: TRBV10-3
CDR3 protein: CAISESSGLASNEQFF

J gene: TRBJ1-5
V gene: TRBV6-1
CDR3 protein: CASSEGTGVGQPQHF

J gene: TRBJ1-5
V gene: TRBV2
CDR3 protein: CASQRQGATNQPQHF

J gene: TRBJ1-5
V gene: TRBV3-1/TRBV3-2
CDR3 protein: CASSQDFGTASSNQPQHF

J gene: TRBJ2-7
V gene: TRBV10-3
CDR3 protein: CAIRGGQGGYEQYF

J gene: TRBJ1-4
V gene: TRBV6-6
CDR3 protein: CASSTPGQGNEKLFF

J gene: TRBJ1-2
V gene: TRBV7-2
CDR3 protein: CASSMRGDTPDGYTF

J gene: TRBJ2-3
V gene: TRBV11-3
CDR3 protein: CASSDYGGESDTQYF

J gene: TRBJ1-1
V gene: TRBV2
CDR3 protein: CASSSPGWNTDEAFF

J gene: TRBJ1-2
V gene: TRBV9
CDR3 protein: CASSVRGQGDYGYTF

J gene: TRBJ1-2
V gene: TRBV9
CDR3 protein: CASSPDGRGNGYTF

J gene: TRBJ1-1
V gene: TRBV5-6
CDR3 protein: CASSLGGRDSAFF

J gene: TRBJ2-3
V gene: TRBV19
CDR3 protein: CASSNTGNDITDTQYF

J gene: TRBJ1-6
V gene: TRBV25-1
CDR3 protein: CASTHEGQLHF

J gene: TRBJ1-2
V gene: TRBV2
CDR3 protein: CASNLDRAAGYTF

J gene: TRBJ2-1
V gene: TRBV5-4
CDR3 protein: CASSPQGTGANEQFF

J gene: TRBJ1-1
V gene: TRBV10-1
CDR3 protein: CASRRTGDSTEAFF

J gene: TRBJ1-1
V gene: TRBV5-4
CDR3 protein: CASSRTGTGGTEAFF

J gene: TRBJ1-1
V gene: TRBV18
CDR3 protein: CASAGQLNTEAFF

J gene: TRBJ2-7
V gene: TRBV18
CDR3 protein: CASSQQGSSEQYF

J gene: TRBJ2-1
V gene: TRBV5-5
CDR3 protein: CASSSPYDRAQDEQFF

J gene: TRBJ1-2
V gene: TRBV24-1
CDR3 protein: CATSGRGLHYGYTF

J gene: TRBJ1-6
V gene: TRBV19
CDR3 protein: CASSITGGDSPLHF

J gene: TRBJ2-7
V gene: TRBV19
CDR3 protein: CASSMAGGYEQYF

J gene: TRBJ2-1
V gene: TRBV24-1
CDR3 protein: CATSGTGGRERNEQFF

J gene: TRBJ1-6
V gene: TRBV7-9
CDR3 protein: CASSVVGQNSPLHF

J gene: TRBJ2-7
V gene: TRBV13
CDR3 protein: CASSSGQGKTYEQYF

J gene: TRBJ2-3
V gene: TRBV5-5
CDR3 protein: CASSQTGTDTQYF

J gene: TRBJ2-3
V gene: TRBV7-3
CDR3 protein: CASSPGLADTQYF

J gene: TRBJ2-1
V gene: TRBV10-3
CDR3 protein: CAISGDNLNNEQFF

J gene: TRBJ1-3
V gene: TRBV5-1
CDR3 protein: CASSLEAGGGNTIYF

J gene: TRBJ2-7
V gene: TRBV19
CDR3 protein: CASSIGILVSYEQYF

J gene: TRBJ2-3
V gene: TRBV11-1
CDR3 protein: CASSPRGTDTQYF

J gene: TRBJ2-3
V gene: TRBV10-3
CDR3 protein: CAISYGGAGDTQYF

J gene: TRBJ2-7
V gene: TRBV14
CDR3 protein: CASSRDRSYEQYF

J gene: TRBJ1-5
V gene: TRBV27
CDR3 protein: CASSEQGSQPQHF

J gene: TRBJ2-2
V gene: TRBV18
CDR3 protein: CASSPFANTGELFF

J gene: TRBJ2-2
V gene: TRBV7-6
CDR3 protein: CASSLYGPGLAGVSGELFF

J gene: TRBJ1-2
V gene: TRBV5-1
CDR3 protein: CASSLDKTGYYGYTF

J gene: TRBJ1-6
V gene: TRBV10-3
CDR3 protein: CAISVEGPRSPLHF

J gene: TRBJ1-2
V gene: TRBV19
CDR3 protein: CASSSRAGRGPYGYTF

J gene: TRBJ2-1
V gene: TRBV3-1/TRBV3-2
CDR3 protein: CASSQDTGGYNEQFF

J gene: TRBJ2-7
V gene: TRBV4-3
CDR3 protein: CASSQEQGDYEQYF

J gene: TRBJ2-7
V gene: TRBV7-8
CDR3 protein: CASSQGLAGAPTSYEQYF

J gene: TRBJ2-5
V gene: TRBV19
CDR3 protein: CASTPTGGKTQYF

J gene: TRBJ2-2
V gene: TRBV16
CDR3 protein: CASSSRGDSTGELFF

J gene: TRBJ2-1
V gene: TRBV7-3
CDR3 protein: CASSLRGGGSNEQFF

J gene: TRBJ2-1
V gene: TRBV2
CDR3 protein: CATATYNEQFF

J gene: TRBJ2-2
V gene: TRBV7-6
CDR3 protein: CASSLALRGSNTGELFF

J gene: TRBJ2-5
V gene: TRBV5-1
CDR3 protein: CASSPRQAQETQYF

J gene: TRBJ2-4
V gene: TRBV29-1
CDR3 protein: CSAQPGQGNIQYF